This passage covers 7 T cell receptor beta chains from one sample sequenced in a study of beta chain features in type 1 diabetes. As every portion of the isolated RNA was reverse transcribed, the sequencing read expressed TCRB transcripts. Using immunoSEQ multiplex PCR, the repertoire was profiled, and TCRdb retains in-frame clones only, with some absent. The data show around 100,000 clones, with approximately 30% seen just once and 0.5% to 0.55% held by the top ten. No antigens are known for them. Study findings and constraints: Among patients with Type 1 diabetes, TCRB CDR3s were moderately but significantly shorter in every one of the four CD4+ subsets.

Sequencing input: central memory CD4+ T cells from blood. These TCRs come from a woman aged 18-29 years with type 1 diabetes.

This clone was seen just once. CDR3 DNA: TGCGCCAGCAGTCCACTAGCGGGAGGTTACAATGAGCAGTTCTTC. Translating it yields CASSPLAGGYNEQFF. The rearrangement uses TRBV5-1 and TRBJ2-1, with 12 bases lining up with TRBD2. Germline V gene lookup returns CDR1 SGHRS and CDR2 YFSETQ. Trimming removed 5 bases from V and 4 bases from J; junction bases left unmatched: 4. CDR3 length: 15 residues. Full variable domain (outside the CDR3, taken from reference TRBV5-1 and TRBJ2-1): KAGVTQTPRYLIKTRGQQVTLSCSPISGHRSVSWYQQTPGQGLQFLFEYFSETQRNKGNFPGRFSGRQFSNSRSEMNVSTLELGDSALYLCASSPLAGGYNEQFFGPGTRLTVL.

The chain couples TRBV5-6 to TRBJ2-1, with 7 bases fitting TRBD2. Unmatched junction bases numbered 2, after V lost 0 bases and J lost 8 bases. The CDR3 is 13 amino acids. Germline CDR1 SGHDT, CDR2 YYEEEE. In DNA form, the CDR3 reads TGTGCCAGCAGCTTGGGGGCGGGGGATGAGCAGTTCTTC. Residues: CASSLGAGDEQFF.

There are a few counts of this clone. The chain carries TRBV7-2 and TRBJ2-3; possibly TRBD1 for D (5 bases). The germline V gene has CDR1 SGHTA and CDR2 FQGNSA. The CDR3 length is 12 residues. Deletions cut 2 bases from V and 10 bases from J, with 10 bases between. The CDR3 DNA sequence: TGTGCCAGCAGCTTATCGACAGAAGCGCAGTATTTT. Its protein is CASSLSTEAQYF.

This clone appeared a few times. This chain links TRBV11-3 with TRBJ2-3, with D hard to call. The CDR3 is 12 residues long. V lost 3 bases, J lost 5 bases, and 6 bases lay in between. The germline V gene encodes CDR1 SGHNT and CDR2 YENEEA. The CDR3 is CASSFEKDTQYF. The DNA for the CDR3 is TGTGCCAGCAGCTTTGAGAAAGATACGCAGTATTTT.

The J gene is TRBJ1-1, the V gene TRBV6-5; D is unresolved. This CDR3 spans 13 amino acids. CDR1 and CDR2 (germline): MNHEY, SVGAGI. The V end was cut by 7 bases, the J end by 7 bases, with 16 bases between. Here the CDR3 reads CASKFGDRGEAFF. The CDR3 DNA follows: TGTGCCAGCAAATTCGGCGATCGCGGTGAAGCTTTCTTT.

This clone was counted only a few times. V usage is TRBV5-4 and J usage is TRBJ2-7; 7 bases fit TRBD2. V shed 4 bases and J 1 base; nucleotides not matched to a gene: 5. The germline CDR1 and CDR2 sequences are SGHNT and YYREEE (reference sequence). The CDR3 is 14 amino acids. The CDR3 DNA reads TGTGCCAGCAGCGCTTCGGGGGGATCCTACGAGCAGTACTTC. The encoded protein is CASSASGGSYEQYF. The full variable domain, in which reference TRBV5-4 and TRBJ2-7 provide the parts outside the CDR3, is ETGVTQSPTHLIKTRGQQVTLRCSSQSGHNTVSWYQQALGQGPQFIFQYYREEENGRGNFPPRFSGLQFPNYSSELNVNALELDDSALYLCASSASGGSYEQYFGPGTRLTVT.

This clone was observed a handful of times. This chain links TRBV11-2 with TRBJ1-1; D remains ambiguous. Germline V gene lookup returns CDR1 SGHAT and CDR2 FQNNGV. CDR3 length: 14 amino acids. The V and J ends lost 3 bases and 1 base respectively, with 9 bases between them. The chain's CDR3 is CASSFVATNTEAFF. For the CDR3, the DNA is TGTGCCAGCAGCTTTGTGGCCACGAACACTGAAGCTTTCTTT.